This entry concerns a single TCR beta chain. What it recognizes is unknown. The DNA is left out, because the CDR3 cannot be placed on it with certainty; the CDR3 is given as TCRdb lists it. Counting both end residues, the CDR3 totals 15 amino acids. Out of about 9.3 ml of fresh peripheral blood, PBMCs were obtained. The sample originates from a study of Graves' ophthalmopathy and Graves' hyperthyroidism. Notes on the study in general: Blood also contained most of the expanded thyroid clonotypes above 0.001 frequency. Sensitivity reached about 70% and specificity about 78% when the model predicted ophthalmopathy progression. Ophthalmopathy versus stable hyperthyroidism: 13-signature model gave 87.88% sensitivity, 81.08% specificity.

Amplified TCR beta CDR3 regions were obtained using RNA transcripts as template. HTBI-primed RT-PCR formed the first round, and a multiplex PCR formed the second. TCRdb re-called the multiplex PCR reads through MiXCR, storing one row per CDR3 protein. This repertoire shows hundreds of thousands of distinct CDR3 sequences, approximately 15% found once; its top ten account for roughly 10%. The V gene is TRBV12-3 or TRBV12-4, the J gene TRBJ2-2; the D call TRBD1 from the table was never checked on the DNA. Sequencing was carried out using blood. The TCR sequence derives from a woman in her thirties with Graves' ophthalmopathy. This CDR3 reads CASIWGLGATGELFF.